This TCR beta chain was captured by sequencing in a study of T cells in Graves' hyperthyroidism and ophthalmopathy. Germline V gene lookup returns CDR1 DFQATT and CDR2 SNEGSKA (reference sequence). This CDR3 spans 14 amino acids. Trimming took 6 bases from V and 7 from J; bases not matched to a gene: 9. TCR beta CDR3 regions were amplified from RNA. The HTBI primer set drove a first-round RT-PCR of the TCR CDR3. TCRdb reprocessed the multiplex PCR reads with MiXCR, giving one entry per CDR3 protein. Of around 570,000 distinct CDR3 sequences listed, 20% are singletons. This clonotype showed up just a few times.

Sequenced material: blood. This chain connects TRBV20-1 to TRBJ2-1, with 10 bases fitting TRBD2. This receptor was identified in a middle-aged man with Graves' ophthalmopathy. The CDR3 DNA reads as TGCAGTGCCCCAGCGGGGGGGCCTTGGAATGAGCAGTTCTTC. It encodes CSAPAGGPWNEQFF.